A selection of T cell receptor beta chains follows, all from one sample in a study of OX40 agonist ivuxolimab in advanced cancers. Generated by immunoSEQ multiplex PCR, the TCRdb table keeps only in-frame clones and is missing some. The table lists tens of thousands of clones, 80% to 90% of them singletons. The sample in question was CD4+ or CD8+ T cells sorted from blood, obtained in a trial of the OX40 agonist ivuxolimab. These TCRs come from an adult with an advanced solid tumor such as melanoma, head and neck, liver or kidney cancer. Each CDR3 is given with its conserved first and last residue. Each record gives: J gene, V gene, CDR3 protein.

J: TRBJ1-1
V: TRBV11-1
CDR3: CASSLDLNTEAFF

J: TRBJ1-1
V: TRBV6-1
CDR3: CASAGQLGTEAFF

J: TRBJ1-1
V: TRBV9
CDR3: CASSVEPNTEAFF

J: TRBJ2-1
V: TRBV6-4
CDR3: CASSMGTEANEQFF

J: TRBJ2-1
V: TRBV2
CDR3: CASSGSGEQFF

J: TRBJ1-1
V: TRBV5-5
CDR3: CASSFKPANTEAFF

J: TRBJ1-2
V: TRBV5-4
CDR3: CASSLEPRNYGYTF

J: TRBJ1-1
V: TRBV7-2
CDR3: CASSLINTEAFF

J: TRBJ2-1
V: TRBV11-3
CDR3: CASSKSGGSYNEQFF

J: TRBJ1-5
V: TRBV6-1
CDR3: CASSERQPSNQPQHF

J: TRBJ1-2
V: TRBV7-8
CDR3: CASSLAGRNDNYGYTF

J: TRBJ1-5
V: TRBV6-5
CDR3: CASSPYSNQPQHF

J: TRBJ2-2
V: TRBV6-5
CDR3: CASSKGLARTGELFF

J: TRBJ1-5
V: TRBV2
CDR3: CASRGTQGSNQPQHF

J: TRBJ2-1
V: TRBV6-1
CDR3: CASSVSGGRNEQFF

J: TRBJ1-1
V: TRBV6-5
CDR3: CASSYSGARQEAFF

J: TRBJ2-5
V: TRBV29-1
CDR3: CSGSASGRQETQYF

J: TRBJ2-1
V: TRBV6-1
CDR3: CASMMKRPNEQFF

J: TRBJ2-1
V: TRBV11-2
CDR3: CASSLAPWGYNEQFF

J: TRBJ2-1
V: TRBV7-2
CDR3: CASSPRGLAVYNEQFF

J: TRBJ1-6
V: TRBV18
CDR3: CASSPDTGSYNSPLHF

J: TRBJ2-2
V: TRBV7-2
CDR3: CASSQESASTGELFF

J: TRBJ2-1
V: TRBV19
CDR3: CASSPSTKTSGRGEFF

J: TRBJ2-7
V: TRBV7-2
CDR3: CASSLARVEQYF

J: TRBJ1-4
V: TRBV19
CDR3: CASSKQTTANLGGEKLFF

J: TRBJ2-5
V: TRBV6-1
CDR3: CASSERSLAGTWAQYF

J: TRBJ1-1
V: TRBV9
CDR3: CASSVGGGETGSGATREAFF

J: TRBJ1-2
V: TRBV27
CDR3: CASSPRGQTIFYGYTF

J: TRBJ2-5
V: TRBV4-1
CDR3: CASSQGTGGPVETQYF

J: TRBJ1-2
V: TRBV27
CDR3: CASSLSVRDTPYNYGYTF

J: TRBJ1-1
V: TRBV5-1
CDR3: CASSSQGRGTEAFF

J: TRBJ1-4
V: TRBV19
CDR3: CASSAQGNEKLFF

J: TRBJ1-3
V: TRBV18
CDR3: CASSAGDNTIYF

J: TRBJ2-6
V: TRBV18
CDR3: CASSPGTSTSGANVLTF

J: TRBJ2-3
V: TRBV9
CDR3: CASSVVGGAGDTQYF

J: TRBJ2-2
V: TRBV5-1
CDR3: CASSNLQGTGELFF

J: TRBJ2-7
V: TRBV5-5
CDR3: CASSPGTFSYEQYF

J: TRBJ2-3
V: TRBV30
CDR3: CAGAGGPRTDTQYF

J: TRBJ1-6
V: TRBV18
CDR3: CASSPHNNSPLHF

J: TRBJ2-5
V: TRBV5-1
CDR3: CASSLGVDSRSQETQYF

J: TRBJ2-7
V: TRBV18
CDR3: CASSTPASAYEQYF

J: TRBJ2-6
V: TRBV5-6
CDR3: CASSLKGSGANVLTF

J: TRBJ2-3
V: TRBV7-3
CDR3: CASSLMGITTDTQYF

J: TRBJ1-1
V: TRBV11-3
CDR3: CASSPRGGSITEAFF

J: TRBJ1-4
V: TRBV4-3
CDR3: CASRGRNEKLFF

J: TRBJ2-2
V: TRBV10-2
CDR3: CASTYMGRGGTGELFF

J: TRBJ2-3
V: TRBV6-6
CDR3: CASRHALKGGTDTQYF

J: TRBJ1-2
V: TRBV6-5
CDR3: CASSPGGARGYTF

J: TRBJ1-2
V: TRBV19
CDR3: CASSTLGSAFYGYTF